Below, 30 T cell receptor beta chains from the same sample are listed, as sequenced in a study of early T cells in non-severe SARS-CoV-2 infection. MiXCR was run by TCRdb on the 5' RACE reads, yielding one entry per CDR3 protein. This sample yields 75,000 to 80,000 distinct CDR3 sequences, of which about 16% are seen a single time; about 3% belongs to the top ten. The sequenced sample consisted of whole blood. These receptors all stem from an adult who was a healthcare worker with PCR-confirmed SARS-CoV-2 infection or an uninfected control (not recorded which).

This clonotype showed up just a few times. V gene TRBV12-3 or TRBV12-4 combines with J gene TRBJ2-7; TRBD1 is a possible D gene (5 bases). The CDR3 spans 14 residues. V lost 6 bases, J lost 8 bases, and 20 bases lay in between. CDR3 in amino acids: CASRSTGIIGKQYF. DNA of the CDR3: TGTGCCAGCAGGTCTACAGGTATCATAGGGAAGCAGTACTTC.

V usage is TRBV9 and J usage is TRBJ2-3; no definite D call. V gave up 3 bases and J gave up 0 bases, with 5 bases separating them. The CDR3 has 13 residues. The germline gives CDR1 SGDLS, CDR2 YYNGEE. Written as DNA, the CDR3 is TGTGCCAGCAGCGGACACAGCACAGATACGCAGTATTTT. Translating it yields CASSGHSTDTQYF.

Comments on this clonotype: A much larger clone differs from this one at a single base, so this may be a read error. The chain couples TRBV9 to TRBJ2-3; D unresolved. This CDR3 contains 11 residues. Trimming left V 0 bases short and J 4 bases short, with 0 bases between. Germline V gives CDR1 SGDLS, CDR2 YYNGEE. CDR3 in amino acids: CASSVADTQYF. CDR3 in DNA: TGTGCCAGCAGCGTAGCAGATACGCAGTATTTT.

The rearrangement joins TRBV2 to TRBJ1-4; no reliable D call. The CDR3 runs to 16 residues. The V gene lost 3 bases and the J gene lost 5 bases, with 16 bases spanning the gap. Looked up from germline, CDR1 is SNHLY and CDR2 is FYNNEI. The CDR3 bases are TGTGCCAGCAGTGACGGCTCGTTCAACAGAAATGAAAAACTGTTTTTT. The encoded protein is CASSDGSFNRNEKLFF.

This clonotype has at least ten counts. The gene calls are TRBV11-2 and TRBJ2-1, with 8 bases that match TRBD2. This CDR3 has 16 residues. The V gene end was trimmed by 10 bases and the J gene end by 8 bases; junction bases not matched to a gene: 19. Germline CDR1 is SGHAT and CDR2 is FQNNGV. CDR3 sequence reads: CATAFFTGGLRDEQFF. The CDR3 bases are TGTGCCACCGCATTTTTTACGGGAGGGCTCAGGGATGAGCAGTTCTTC.

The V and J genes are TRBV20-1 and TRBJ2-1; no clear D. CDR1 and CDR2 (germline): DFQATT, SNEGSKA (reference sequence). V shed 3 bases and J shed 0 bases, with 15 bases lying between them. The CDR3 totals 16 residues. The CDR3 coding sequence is TGCAGTGCTAGGGGCCTAGAGTCCGACTCCTACAATGAGCAGTTCTTC. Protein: CSARGLESDSYNEQFF.

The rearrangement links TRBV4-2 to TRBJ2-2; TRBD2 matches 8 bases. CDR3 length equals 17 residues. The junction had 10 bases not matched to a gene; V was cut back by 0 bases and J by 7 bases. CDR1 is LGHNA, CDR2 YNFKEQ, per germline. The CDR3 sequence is CASSQDPPAGGVGELFF. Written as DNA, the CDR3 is TGTGCCAGCAGCCAAGACCCCCCAGCCGGGGGGGTCGGGGAGCTGTTTTTT.

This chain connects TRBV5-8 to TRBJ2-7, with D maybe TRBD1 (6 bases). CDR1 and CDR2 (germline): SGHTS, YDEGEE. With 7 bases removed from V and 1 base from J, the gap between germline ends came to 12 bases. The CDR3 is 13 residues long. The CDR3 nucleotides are TGTGCCAGCGGATACAGGGTATCCTACGAGCAGTACTTC. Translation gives CASGYRVSYEQYF.

CDR3: CASGLGLAGHEQYF. The CDR3 region has the DNA TGTGCTAGTGGTTTAGGGCTAGCGGGCCACGAGCAGTACTTC. V and J are TRBV12-5 and TRBJ2-7, with 8 nucleotides matching TRBD2. This CDR3 spans 14 amino acids. V shed 3 bases, J shed 5 bases, and the junction held 6 bases outside the gene matches. Germline loops: CDR1 LGHNT, CDR2 FRNRAP. The variable domain in full, completed from reference TRBV12-5 and TRBJ2-7, reads DARVTQTPRHKVTEMGQEVTMRCQPILGHNTVFWYRQTMMQGLELLAYFRNRAPLDDSGMPKDRFSAEMPDATLATLKIQPSEPRDSAVYFCASGLGLAGHEQYFGPGTRLTVT.

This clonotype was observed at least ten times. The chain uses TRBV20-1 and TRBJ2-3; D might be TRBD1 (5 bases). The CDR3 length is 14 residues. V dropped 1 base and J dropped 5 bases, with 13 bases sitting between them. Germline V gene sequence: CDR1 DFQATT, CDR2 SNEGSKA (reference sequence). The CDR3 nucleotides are TGCAGTGCTAGAGGAGCCCAGGGTCAAGATACGCAGTATTTT. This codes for CSARGAQGQDTQYF.

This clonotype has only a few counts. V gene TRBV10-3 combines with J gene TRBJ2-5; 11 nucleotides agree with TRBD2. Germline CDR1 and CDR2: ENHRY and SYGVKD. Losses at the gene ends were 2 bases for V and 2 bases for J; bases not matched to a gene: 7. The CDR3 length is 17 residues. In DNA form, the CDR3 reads TGTGCCATCAGTGAGCCAGGGACTAGCGGACTACAAGAGACCCAGTACTTC. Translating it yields CAISEPGTSGLQETQYF.

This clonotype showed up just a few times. The CDR3 nucleotides are TGTGCCAGCAGTTTCTTTCGGGACGAGCAGTACTTC. As protein: CASSFFRDEQYF. The gene calls are TRBV28 and TRBJ2-7, with D unresolved. The CDR3 loop spans 12 amino acids. Germline CDR1 MDHEN, CDR2 SYDVKM. V lost 3 bases, J lost 5 bases, and 8 bases lay in between.

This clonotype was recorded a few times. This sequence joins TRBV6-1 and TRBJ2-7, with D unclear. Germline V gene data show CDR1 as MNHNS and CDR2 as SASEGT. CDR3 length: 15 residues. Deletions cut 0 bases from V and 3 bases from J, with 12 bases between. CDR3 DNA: TGTGCCAGCAGTGAAGCCGGAGCTTGGGACTACGAGCAGTACTTC. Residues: CASSEAGAWDYEQYF.

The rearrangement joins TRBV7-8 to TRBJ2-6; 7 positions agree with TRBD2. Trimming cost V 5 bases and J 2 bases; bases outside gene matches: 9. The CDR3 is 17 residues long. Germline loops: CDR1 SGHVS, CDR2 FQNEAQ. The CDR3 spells CASSPWEGFTGANVLTF. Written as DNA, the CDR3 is TGTGCCAGCAGCCCCTGGGAGGGGTTCACTGGGGCCAACGTCCTGACTTTC.

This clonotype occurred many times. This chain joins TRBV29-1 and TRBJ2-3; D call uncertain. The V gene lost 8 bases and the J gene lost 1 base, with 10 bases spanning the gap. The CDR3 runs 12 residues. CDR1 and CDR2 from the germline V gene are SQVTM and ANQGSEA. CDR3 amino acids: CSTHPGTDTQYF. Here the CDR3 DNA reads TGCAGCACCCACCCCGGCACAGATACGCAGTATTTT.

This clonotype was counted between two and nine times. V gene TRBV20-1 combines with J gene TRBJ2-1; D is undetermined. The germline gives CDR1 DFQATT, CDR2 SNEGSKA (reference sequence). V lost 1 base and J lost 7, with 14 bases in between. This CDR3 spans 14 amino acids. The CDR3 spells CSARVAPASNEQFF. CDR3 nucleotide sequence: TGCAGTGCTAGAGTGGCGCCTGCCAGTAATGAGCAGTTCTTC.

The DNA of the CDR3 is TGTGCCAGCAGTCCGGTGACTAGCGGGACCACAGATACGCAGTATTTT. Amino acids: CASSPVTSGTTDTQYF. V and J are TRBV12-3 or TRBV12-4 and TRBJ2-3; 11 nucleotides line up with TRBD2. CDR3 length: 16 residues. Unmatched junction bases numbered 6, after V lost 5 bases and J lost 2 bases.

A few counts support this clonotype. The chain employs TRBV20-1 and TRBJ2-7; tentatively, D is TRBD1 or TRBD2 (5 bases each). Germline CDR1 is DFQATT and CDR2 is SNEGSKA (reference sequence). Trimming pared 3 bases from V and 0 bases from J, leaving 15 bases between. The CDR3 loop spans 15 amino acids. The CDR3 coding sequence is TGCAGTGCTAGTGACCGGGACCGAAGCTCCTACGAGCAGTACTTC. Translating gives CSASDRDRSSYEQYF.

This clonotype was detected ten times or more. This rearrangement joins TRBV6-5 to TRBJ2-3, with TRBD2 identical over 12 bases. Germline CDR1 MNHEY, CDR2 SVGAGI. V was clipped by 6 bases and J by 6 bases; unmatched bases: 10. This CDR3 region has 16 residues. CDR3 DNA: TGTGCCAGCAGCTACCTAGCGGGAGGGCCTTCGGATACGCAGTATTTT. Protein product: CASSYLAGGPSDTQYF.

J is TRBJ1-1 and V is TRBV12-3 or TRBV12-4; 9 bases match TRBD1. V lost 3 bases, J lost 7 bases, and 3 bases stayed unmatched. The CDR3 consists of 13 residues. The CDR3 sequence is CASSFRDRVEAFF. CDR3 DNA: TGTGCCAGCAGTTTCCGGGACAGGGTTGAAGCTTTCTTT.

CDR3 loop: CASSPGLANIQYF. CDR3 sequence (DNA): TGTGCCAGCAGCCCCGGACTAGCGAACATTCAGTACTTC. V is TRBV7-9 and J is TRBJ2-4; 9 bases are a match to TRBD2. After removal of 5 bases from V and 7 bases from J, the junction contained 3 bases not matched to a gene. The CDR3 loop spans 13 amino acids. Germline assignment: CDR1 SEHNR and CDR2 FQNEAQ (reference sequence).

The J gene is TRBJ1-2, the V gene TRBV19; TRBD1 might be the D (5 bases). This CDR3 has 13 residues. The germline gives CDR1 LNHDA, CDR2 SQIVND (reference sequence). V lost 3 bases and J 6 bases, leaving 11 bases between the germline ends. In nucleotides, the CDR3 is TGTGCCAGTAGTATTGGACAAGCAAATGGCTACACCTTC. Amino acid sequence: CASSIGQANGYTF.

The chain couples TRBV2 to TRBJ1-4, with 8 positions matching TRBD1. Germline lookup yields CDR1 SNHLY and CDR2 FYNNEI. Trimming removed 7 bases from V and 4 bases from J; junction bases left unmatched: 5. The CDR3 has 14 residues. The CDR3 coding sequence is TGTGCCAGCACAGGGGGCAGCCTTAATGAAAAACTGTTTTTT. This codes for CASTGGSLNEKLFF.

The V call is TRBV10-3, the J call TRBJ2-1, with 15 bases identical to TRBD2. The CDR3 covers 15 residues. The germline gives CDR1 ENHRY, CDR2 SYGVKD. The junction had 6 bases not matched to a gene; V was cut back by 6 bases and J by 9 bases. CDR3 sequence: CAISPGLAGGTEQFF. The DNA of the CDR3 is TGTGCCATCAGCCCGGGACTAGCGGGAGGCACTGAGCAGTTCTTC.

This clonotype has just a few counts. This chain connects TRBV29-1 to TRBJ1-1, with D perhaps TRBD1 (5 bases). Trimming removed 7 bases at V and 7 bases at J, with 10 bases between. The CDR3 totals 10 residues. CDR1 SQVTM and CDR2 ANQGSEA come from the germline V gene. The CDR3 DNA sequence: TGCAGCGCTAGGGACGTTGAAGCTTTCTTT. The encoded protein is CSARDVEAFF.

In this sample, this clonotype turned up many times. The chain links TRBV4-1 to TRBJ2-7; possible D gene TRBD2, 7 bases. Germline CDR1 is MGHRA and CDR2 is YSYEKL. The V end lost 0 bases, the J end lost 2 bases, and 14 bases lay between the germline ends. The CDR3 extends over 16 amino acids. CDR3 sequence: CASSQDLRGGPYEQYF. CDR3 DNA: TGCGCCAGCAGCCAAGATCTCAGGGGAGGGCCCTACGAGCAGTACTTC.

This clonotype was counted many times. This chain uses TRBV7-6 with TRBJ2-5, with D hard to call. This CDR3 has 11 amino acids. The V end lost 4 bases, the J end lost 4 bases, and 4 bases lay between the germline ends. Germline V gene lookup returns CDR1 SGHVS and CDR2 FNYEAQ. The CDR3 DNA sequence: TGTGCCAGCAGCTCGGGAGAGACCCAGTACTTC. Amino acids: CASSSGETQYF.

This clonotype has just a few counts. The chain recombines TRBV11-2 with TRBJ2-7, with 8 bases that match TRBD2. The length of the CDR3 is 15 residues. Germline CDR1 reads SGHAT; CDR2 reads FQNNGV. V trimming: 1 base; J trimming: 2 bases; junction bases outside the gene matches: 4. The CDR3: CASSLVPGLAYEQYF. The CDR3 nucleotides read TGTGCCAGCAGCTTAGTCCCGGGACTAGCCTACGAGCAGTACTTC.

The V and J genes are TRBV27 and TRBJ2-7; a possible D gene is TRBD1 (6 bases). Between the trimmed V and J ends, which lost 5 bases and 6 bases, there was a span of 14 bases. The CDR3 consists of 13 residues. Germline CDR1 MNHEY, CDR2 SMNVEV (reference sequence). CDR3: CASSPTGFGEQYF. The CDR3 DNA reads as TGTGCCAGCAGTCCAACAGGGTTCGGCGAGCAGTACTTC.

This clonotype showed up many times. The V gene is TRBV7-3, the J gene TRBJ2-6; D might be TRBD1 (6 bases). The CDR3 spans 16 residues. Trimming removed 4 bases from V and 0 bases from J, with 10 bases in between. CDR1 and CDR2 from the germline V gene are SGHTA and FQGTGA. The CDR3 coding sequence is TGTGCCAGCAGCTCAACAGGGCCCTCTGGGGCCAACGTCCTGACTTTC. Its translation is CASSSTGPSGANVLTF.